The 7 T cell receptor beta chains below were found in one sample sequenced in a study of CD8 T cells in ankylosing spondylitis. One entry per CDR3 protein, called by TCRdb with MiXCR from the 5' RACE reads. This table has about 440,000 distinct CDR3 sequences, over 15% appearing once. Whole-study results and caveats: What appeared characteristic of ankylosing spondylitis blood was a TCR beta motif of seven to nine highly homologous variants.

These receptors have no known antigen. Sequenced material: blood, either unsorted or a sorted T cell fraction (not recorded which). The source is a male donor with ankylosing spondylitis.

This clonotype was seen only a few times. This chain joins TRBV2 and TRBJ1-5; unclear D gene. The CDR3 contains 15 residues. Between the trimmed V and J ends, which lost 6 bases and 1 base, there was a span of 13 bases. The germline V gene encodes CDR1 SNHLY and CDR2 FYNNEI. The CDR3: CASSEGGGSNQPQHF. In DNA form, the CDR3 reads TGTGCCAGCAGCGAGGGAGGTGGGAGCAATCAGCCCCAGCATTTT.

The chain recombines TRBV6-5 with TRBJ2-1; D unresolved. The ends were cut back, 2 bases at V and 5 bases at J, with 7 bases in the middle. Germline V gene lookup returns CDR1 MNHEY and CDR2 SVGAGI. The CDR3 runs to 13 residues. CDR3 protein: CASSYPSNNEQFF. As DNA, the CDR3 is TGTGCCAGCAGTTACCCTTCTAACAATGAGCAGTTCTTC.

This chain connects TRBV10-3 to TRBJ2-1, with D unresolved. Germline CDR1 reads ENHRY; CDR2 reads SYGVKD. This CDR3 is 10 amino acids long. Deletions cut 10 bases from V and 5 bases from J, with 6 bases between. The CDR3 here is CATRDNEQFF. The CDR3 coding sequence is TGTGCCACCCGAGACAATGAGCAGTTCTTC.

The chain recombines TRBV14 with TRBJ2-1; 7 bases agree with TRBD1. The CDR3 is 15 residues long. J was trimmed by 7 bases and V by 5 bases; bases with no gene match: 11. CDR1 and CDR2 (germline): SGHDN, FVKESK. CDR3 nucleotides: TGTGCCAGCAGCTCCTGGACAGGTAAAACAAATGAGCAGTTCTTC. Translated: CASSSWTGKTNEQFF.

The chain carries TRBV11-2 and TRBJ2-7; D unclear. With 0 bases removed from V and 1 base from J, the gap between germline ends came to 10 bases. This CDR3 comprises 15 residues. Germline V lookup: CDR1 SGHAT, CDR2 FQNNGV. As DNA, the CDR3 is TGTGCCAGCAGCTTAGATCGAGTAGAATCCTACGAGCAGTACTTC. Translation gives CASSLDRVESYEQYF. The full variable domain, its missing parts supplied by reference TRBV11-2 and TRBJ2-7, is EAGVAQSPRYKIIEKRQSVAFWCNPISGHATLYWYQQILGQGPKLLIQFQNNGVVDDSQLPKDRFSAERLKGVDSTLKIQPAKLEDSAVYLCASSLDRVESYEQYFGPGTRLTVT.

This chain links TRBV7-9 with TRBJ2-2; the match to TRBD2 covers 7 bases. Trimming took 4 bases from V and 2 from J; bases not matched to a gene: 7. Germline CDR1 reads SEHNR; CDR2 reads FQNEAQ (reference sequence). The CDR3 consists of 16 residues. This CDR3 reads CASSSRGGGNTGELFF. Written as DNA, the CDR3 is TGTGCCAGCAGCTCGCGGGGCGGGGGTAACACCGGGGAGCTGTTTTTT. Variable domain in full (rest from reference TRBV7-9 and TRBJ2-2): DTGVSQNPRHKITKRGQNVTFRCDPISEHNRLYWYRQTLGQGPEFLTYFQNEAQLEKSRLLSDRFSAERPKGSFSTLEIQRTEQGDSAMYLCASSSRGGGNTGELFFGEGSRLTVL.

This clonotype has just a few counts. The chain carries TRBV6-4 and TRBJ2-1, with 11 bases that match TRBD2. CDR1 is MRHNA and CDR2 is SNTAGT in the germline V gene. J lost 7 bases, V lost 0 bases, and 5 bases had no gene match. This CDR3 contains 16 residues. The CDR3: CASSDSTSGDLNEQFF. The CDR3 nucleotides are TGTGCCAGCAGTGACTCGACTAGCGGGGATTTAAATGAGCAGTTCTTC.